This T cell receptor (beta chain) appears in the sequencing data of a study of tumor and adjacent non-tumor tissue in lung cancer. CDR1 WSHSY and CDR2 SAAADI come from the germline V gene. The CDR3 runs to 15 residues. Trimming took 7 bases from V and 5 from J, leaving 20 bases between them. RNA was extracted from bulk tissue without any cell sorting. Study-level results: Normal lung showed higher cumulative top 100 clone frequency than tumor.

A modified ARM-PCR protocol with three rounds of nested PCR amplified TCRbeta. TCRdb analysed the multiplex PCR reads with MiXCR anew, one entry per CDR3 protein. This sample has more than 85,000 distinct CDR3 sequences, with around 82% found just once. For this clonotype: The target antigen is unknown.

The V and J genes are TRBV10-2 and TRBJ2-5; D is uncertain. The sequence was obtained from a man between 70 and 80 years old with non-small cell lung cancer. The sequenced sample was lung tumor tissue. CDR3 in amino acids: CASNGSGLGVETQYF. The DNA for the CDR3 is TGCGCCAGCAATGGTTCCGGGCTAGGAGTGGAGACCCAGTACTTC.